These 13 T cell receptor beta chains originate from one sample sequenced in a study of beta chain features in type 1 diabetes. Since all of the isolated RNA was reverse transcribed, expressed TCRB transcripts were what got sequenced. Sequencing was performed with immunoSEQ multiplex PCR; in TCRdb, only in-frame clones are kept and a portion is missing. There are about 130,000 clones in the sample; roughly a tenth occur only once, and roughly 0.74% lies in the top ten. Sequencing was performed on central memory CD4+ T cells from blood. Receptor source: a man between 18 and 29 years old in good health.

In DNA form, the CDR3 reads TGTGCCAGCACCGAACACAGCAGGAACACTGAAGCTTTCTTT. Translated: CASTEHSRNTEAFF. The V gene is TRBV11-2, the J gene TRBJ1-1; no clear D gene. The CDR3 sequence is 14 residues long. V lost 7 bases and J lost 1, with 13 bases in between. Germline V gene sequence: CDR1 SGHAT, CDR2 FQNNGV.

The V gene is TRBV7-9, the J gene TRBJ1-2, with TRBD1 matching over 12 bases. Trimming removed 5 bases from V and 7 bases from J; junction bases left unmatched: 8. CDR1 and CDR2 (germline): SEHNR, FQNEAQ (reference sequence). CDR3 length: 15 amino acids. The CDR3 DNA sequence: TGTGCCAGCAGCCCCGGGACAGGGGGCGCACGTGGCTACACCTTC. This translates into CASSPGTGGARGYTF.

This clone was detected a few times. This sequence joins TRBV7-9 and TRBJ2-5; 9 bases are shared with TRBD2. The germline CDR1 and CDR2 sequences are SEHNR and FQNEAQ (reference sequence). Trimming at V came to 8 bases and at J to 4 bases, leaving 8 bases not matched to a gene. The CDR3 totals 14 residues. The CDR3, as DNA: TGTGCCAGCTTCCATAGCGGGGGTGGAGAGACCCAGTACTTC. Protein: CASFHSGGGETQYF.

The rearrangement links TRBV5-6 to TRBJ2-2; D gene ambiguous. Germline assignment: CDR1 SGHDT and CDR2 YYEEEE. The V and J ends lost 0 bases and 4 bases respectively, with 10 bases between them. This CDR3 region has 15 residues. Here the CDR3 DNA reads TGTGCCAGCAGCTTGGTCTATGGGCTCACCGGGGAGCTGTTTTTT. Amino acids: CASSLVYGLTGELFF.

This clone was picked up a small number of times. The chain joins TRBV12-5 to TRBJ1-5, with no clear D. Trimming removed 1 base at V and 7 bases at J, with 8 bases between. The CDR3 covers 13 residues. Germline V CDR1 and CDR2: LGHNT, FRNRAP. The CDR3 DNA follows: TGTGCTAGTGGTTTGGGAGGAGACCAGCCCCAGCATTTT. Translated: CASGLGGDQPQHF.

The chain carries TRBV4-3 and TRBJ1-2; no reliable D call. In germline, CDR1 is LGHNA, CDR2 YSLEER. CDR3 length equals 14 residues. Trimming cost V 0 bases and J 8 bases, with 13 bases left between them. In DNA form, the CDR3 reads TGCGCCAGCAGCCAAGATCTCGAGGGTGGGGGCTACACCTTC. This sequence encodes CASSQDLEGGGYTF.

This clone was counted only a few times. The CDR3 sequence is CASSDTRSREKLFF. As DNA, the CDR3 is TGTGCCAGTAGCGATACCAGGTCTCGGGAAAAACTGTTTTTT. The V call is TRBV19, the J call TRBJ1-4, with D unresolved. Germline V gene data show CDR1 as LNHDA and CDR2 as SQIVND (reference sequence). This CDR3 has 14 residues. The V end lost 6 bases, the J end lost 8 bases, and 16 bases lay between the germline ends. Drawing the rest from reference TRBV19 and TRBJ1-4, the complete variable domain is DGGITQSPKYLFRKEGQNVTLSCEQNLNHDAMYWYRQDPGQGLRLIYYSQIVNDFQKGDIAEGYSVSREKKESFPLTVTSAQKNPTAFYLCASSDTRSREKLFFGSGTQLSVL.

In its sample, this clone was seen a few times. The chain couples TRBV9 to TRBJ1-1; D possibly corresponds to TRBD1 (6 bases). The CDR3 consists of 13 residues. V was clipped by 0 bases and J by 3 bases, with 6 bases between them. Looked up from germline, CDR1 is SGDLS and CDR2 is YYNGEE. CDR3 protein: CASSVEGDTEAFF. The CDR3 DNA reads TGTGCCAGCAGCGTAGAGGGGGACACTGAAGCTTTCTTT.

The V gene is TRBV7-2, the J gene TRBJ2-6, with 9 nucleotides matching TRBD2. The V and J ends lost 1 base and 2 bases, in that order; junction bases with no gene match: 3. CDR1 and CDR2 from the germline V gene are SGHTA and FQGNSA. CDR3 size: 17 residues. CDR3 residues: CASSLVAGGAGANVLTF. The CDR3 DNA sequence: TGTGCCAGCAGCTTAGTCGCGGGGGGGGCTGGGGCCAACGTCCTGACTTTC.

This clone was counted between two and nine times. In DNA form, the CDR3 reads TGTGCCAGCACTTATGCGGGCCCTCGTGCGGGCTACACCTTC. Translation gives CASTYAGPRAGYTF. The rearrangement links TRBV2 to TRBJ1-2, with D hard to call. Trimming took off 7 bases at V and 8 bases at J, with 20 bases between the two ends. The CDR3 runs 14 residues. Germline assignment: CDR1 SNHLY and CDR2 FYNNEI.

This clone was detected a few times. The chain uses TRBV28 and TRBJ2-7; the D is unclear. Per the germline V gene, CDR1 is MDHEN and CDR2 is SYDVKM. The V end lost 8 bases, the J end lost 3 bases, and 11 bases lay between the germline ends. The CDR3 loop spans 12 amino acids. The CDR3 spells CASVRRGYEQYF. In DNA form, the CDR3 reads TGTGCCAGCGTCAGAAGAGGCTACGAGCAGTACTTC.

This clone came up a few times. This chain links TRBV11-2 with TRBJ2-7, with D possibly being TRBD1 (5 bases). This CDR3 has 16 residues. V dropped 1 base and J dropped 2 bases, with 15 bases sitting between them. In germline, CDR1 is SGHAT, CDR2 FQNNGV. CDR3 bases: TGTGCCAGCAGCTTAGCGATAAGGGGTGACCCCTACGAGCAGTACTTC. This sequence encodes CASSLAIRGDPYEQYF.

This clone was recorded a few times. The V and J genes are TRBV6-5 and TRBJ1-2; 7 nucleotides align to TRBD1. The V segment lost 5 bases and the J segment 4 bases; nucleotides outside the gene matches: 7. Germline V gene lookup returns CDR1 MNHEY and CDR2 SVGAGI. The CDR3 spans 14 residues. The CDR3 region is CASSTHRGSYGYTF. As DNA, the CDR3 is TGTGCCAGCAGTACCCACAGGGGAAGCTATGGCTACACCTTC.